The clone carrying this TCR beta chain was counted only a few times. The germline gives CDR1 GTSNPN, CDR2 SVGIG (reference sequence). CDR3 length: 14 amino acids. The V gene lost 0 bases and the J gene lost 0 bases, with 9 bases spanning the gap. The entry originates in a study of blood T cell repertoires in COVID-19. Some clones are missing from TCRdb's copy, which holds only in-frame ones; the method was immunoSEQ multiplex PCR. The sample holds a few hundred thousand clones, 86% seen once. Sequenced input: peripheral blood. This chain links TRBV30 with TRBJ2-7, with TRBD2 as a possible D gene (6 bases). The TCR originated in a man aged 60 to 69 with acute or convalescent COVID-19. In DNA form, the CDR3 reads TGTGCCTGGAGTGTACGGGGACTCTCCTACGAGCAGTACTTC. Protein product: CAWSVRGLSYEQYF.